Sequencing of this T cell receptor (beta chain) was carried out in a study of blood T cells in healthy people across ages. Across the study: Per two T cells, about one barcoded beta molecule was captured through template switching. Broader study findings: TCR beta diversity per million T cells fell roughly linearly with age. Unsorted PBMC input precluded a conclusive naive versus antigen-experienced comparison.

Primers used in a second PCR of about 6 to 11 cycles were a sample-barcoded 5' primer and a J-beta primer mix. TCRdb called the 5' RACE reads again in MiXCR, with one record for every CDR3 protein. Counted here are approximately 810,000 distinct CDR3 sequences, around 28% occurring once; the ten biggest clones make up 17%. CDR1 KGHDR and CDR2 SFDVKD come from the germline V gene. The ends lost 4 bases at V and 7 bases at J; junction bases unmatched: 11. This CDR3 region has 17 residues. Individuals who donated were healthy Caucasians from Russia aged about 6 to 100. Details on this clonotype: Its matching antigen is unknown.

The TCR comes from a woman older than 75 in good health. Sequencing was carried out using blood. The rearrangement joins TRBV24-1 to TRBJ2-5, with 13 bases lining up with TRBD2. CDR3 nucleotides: TGTGCCACCAGTGAGAGCCCCGGACTAGCGGGGGTTGGGACCCAGTACTTC. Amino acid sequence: CATSESPGLAGVGTQYF.